This T cell receptor (beta chain) was documented in a study of blood T cells in healthy people across ages. Primers used in a second PCR of roughly 7 to 11 cycles were a sample-barcoded 5' primer and a J-beta primer mix. TCRdb redid the calling of the 5' RACE reads with MiXCR, one entry per CDR3 protein. Among about 720,000 distinct CDR3 sequences listed, 20% to 25% were seen once. From germline, CDR1 is ENHRY and CDR2 SYGVKD. CDR3 length: 17 residues. V lost 0 bases to trimming and J lost 3 bases, with 17 bases between them. Overall study findings and caveats: In the absence of known donor CMV status, changes in expanded clonotypes were possibly confounded.

Regarding this clonotype: What it binds is unknown.

The chain is built from TRBV10-3 and TRBJ2-5, with TRBD2 as a possible D gene (5 bases). Sequencing used blood. The receptor's source is a man in his 70s in good health. CDR3 protein: CAISESGSGRGKETQYF. The CDR3 DNA follows: TGTGCCATCAGTGAGTCGGGTTCCGGACGGGGTAAAGAGACCCAGTACTTC.